Listed below are T cell receptor beta chains from one sample, sequenced in a study of OX40 agonist ivuxolimab in advanced cancers. Produced via immunoSEQ multiplex PCR; TCRdb's table is partial and in-frame only. The sample consists of roughly 20,000 clones, more than 65% of them appearing once. Specimen: CD4+ or CD8+ T cells sorted from blood, collected in a trial of the OX40 agonist ivuxolimab. The source of these receptors is an adult with an advanced solid tumor such as melanoma, head and neck, liver or kidney cancer. Each CDR3 is given with its conserved first and last residue. A D gene is named only where the DNA matches it firmly. The size entry is marked missing in some rows and otherwise reads once, few, many or a size class.

-,-,TRBJ1-1,TRBV30,CAWTFGGRGTEAFF,TGTGCCTGGACTTTCGGGGGCCGGGGTACTGAAGCTTTCTTT
-,-,TRBJ2-1,TRBV10-3,CAISSRVAEYNEQFF,TGTGCCATCAGTTCGCGGGTAGCCGAATACAATGAGCAGTTCTTC
TRBD2,-,TRBJ2-2,TRBV11-3,CASSPRLAGRGELFF,TGTGCCAGCAGCCCCCGGTTAGCGGGCCGCGGGGAGCTGTTTTTT
TRBD1,-,TRBJ2-2,TRBV19,CASSIDPTGSGGELFF,TGTGCCAGTAGTATAGATCCGACAGGGTCGGGCGGGGAGCTGTTTTTT
TRBD2,-,TRBJ2-3,TRBV29-1,CSVSGLAGSGGTDTQYF,TGCAGCGTTTCGGGACTAGCGGGTTCAGGGGGCACAGATACGCAGTATTTT
-,-,TRBJ1-3,TRBV5-1,CASSSDTQSSGNTIYF,TGCGCCAGCAGCTCCGACACCCAGAGCTCTGGAAACACCATATATTTT
-,-,TRBJ2-7,TRBV7-2,CASSVLGGRSSYEQYF,TGTGCCAGCAGCGTTCTCGGAGGGAGAAGCTCCTACGAGCAGTACTTC
-,-,TRBJ2-1,TRBV29-1,CSVAEGNEQFF,TGCAGCGTTGCCGAGGGCAATGAGCAGTTCTTC
TRBD2,-,TRBJ2-1,TRBV5-1,CASSLVAGTAGNEQFF,TGCGCCAGCAGCTTGGTAGCGGGGACCGCTGGGAATGAGCAGTTCTTC
-,once,TRBJ1-1,TRBV28,CASRGWQENTEAFF,TGTGCCAGCAGGGGGTGGCAGGAGAACACTGAAGCTTTCTTT
TRBD2,-,TRBJ2-5,TRBV19,CASSHPRLAGQETQYF,TGTGCCAGTAGCCATCCCCGACTAGCGGGACAAGAGACCCAGTACTTC
TRBD2,-,TRBJ2-1,TRBV28,CASSSPSGAGGYNEQFF,TGTGCCAGCAGTTCTCCCTCGGGAGCGGGAGGCTACAATGAGCAGTTCTTC
-,-,TRBJ2-1,TRBV30,CAWSRDGGGPYNEQFF,TGTGCCTGGAGTCGAGACGGAGGGGGTCCCTACAATGAGCAGTTCTTC
TRBD2,-,TRBJ2-3,TRBV10-3,CAIGSGGSDTQYF,TGTGCCATCGGTAGCGGGGGATCAGATACGCAGTATTTT
-,-,TRBJ2-4,TRBV7-2,CASSLDSRRNIQYF,TGTGCCAGCAGCTTAGATTCCAGGAGAAACATTCAGTACTTC
-,-,TRBJ2-7,TRBV4-2,CASSQDIAYEQYF,TGTGCCAGCAGCCAAGATATCGCCTACGAGCAGTACTTC
TRBD2,once,TRBJ2-3,TRBV7-9,CASSASSGGITDTQYF,TGTGCCAGCAGCGCGTCTAGCGGGGGAATCACAGATACGCAGTATTTT
TRBD1,-,TRBJ1-2,TRBV4-1,CASSQGRGLSFGYTF,TGCGCCAGCAGCCAAGGCAGGGGGTTGAGCTTTGGCTACACCTTC
-,-,TRBJ2-5,TRBV7-9,CASSSGTVSLETQYF,TGTGCCAGCAGCTCCGGGACGGTATCGTTAGAGACCCAGTACTTC
-,-,TRBJ2-3,TRBV27,CATLDRTDTQYF,TGTGCCACCTTGGACAGAACAGATACGCAGTATTTT
TRBD1,few,TRBJ2-7,TRBV6-5,CASSYSGQATYEQYF,TGTGCCAGCAGTTACTCCGGACAGGCTACCTACGAGCAGTACTTC
-,-,TRBJ2-1,TRBV4-3,CASSQFSAYNEQFF,TGCGCCAGCAGCCAGTTTAGCGCCTACAATGAGCAGTTCTTC
-,-,TRBJ1-2,TRBV30,CAWSHGELYGYTF,TGTGCCTGGAGTCACGGAGAACTCTATGGCTACACCTTC
-,-,TRBJ2-2,TRBV6-1,CASSEQGLELFF,TGTGCCAGCAGTGAACAAGGTTTGGAGCTGTTTTTT
TRBD2,few,TRBJ2-1,TRBV5-1,CASSPGTSGGRGNEQFF,TGCGCCAGCAGCCCAGGGACTAGCGGAGGTCGGGGCAATGAGCAGTTCTTC
-,-,TRBJ2-3,TRBV7-3,CASSLTSADTQYF,TGTGCCAGCAGCTTAACTAGCGCAGATACGCAGTATTTT
-,once,TRBJ1-2,TRBV30,CAWSVAQSGGYGYTF,TGTGCCTGGAGTGTAGCCCAGTCTGGGGGCTATGGCTACACCTTC
-,-,TRBJ2-3,TRBV9,CASSPVQDTQYF,TGTGCCAGCAGCCCTGTTCAAGATACGCAGTATTTT
TRBD1,once,TRBJ2-3,TRBV28,CASSHSTGSYPTDTQYF,TGTGCCAGCAGTCACTCGACAGGGAGTTACCCCACAGATACGCAGTATTTT
-,-,TRBJ1-6,TRBV25-1,CASSGLLAPNSPLHF,TGTGCCAGCAGCGGTCTACTTGCGCCAAATTCACCCCTCCACTTT
-,-,TRBJ2-2,TRBV28,CASSLGISPGELFF,TGTGCCAGCAGTTTAGGGATTAGCCCCGGGGAGCTGTTTTTT
-,-,TRBJ2-3,TRBV27,CASSLSVDSTDTQYF,TGTGCCAGCAGTTTATCGGTAGACAGCACAGATACGCAGTATTTT
TRBD1,-,TRBJ1-2,TRBV6-6,CASSHAPTGGGYTF,TGTGCCAGCAGTCACGCTCCGACAGGGGGAGGCTACACCTTC
-,-,TRBJ2-1,TRBV7-9,CASSLGGRRAQGQFF,TGTGCCAGCAGCTTAGGGGGCCGACGGGCCCAAGGGCAGTTCTTC
-,-,TRBJ1-6,TRBV7-9,CASSLDGAGLLSLHF,TGTGCCAGCAGCTTAGACGGGGCAGGGCTTTTGTCCCTCCACTTT